Below are 6 T cell receptor beta chains sequenced from a single sample in a study of cytomegalovirus exposure and HLA in healthy donors. The PCR employed 60 Vbeta primers together with 13 Jbeta primers. TCRdb's table, derived via immunoSEQ multiplex PCR, lists solely in-frame clones and lacks some. The sample holds approximately 150,000 clones; approximately 90% are singletons and the top ten take over 0.8%. The sample consisted of PBMCs. The receptor source for this set is a woman aged 25 to 39 in good health and CMV-seronegative.

V usage is TRBV13 and J usage is TRBJ1-3; 9 nucleotides align to TRBD1. The CDR3 contains 17 residues. Germline lookup yields CDR1 PRHDT and CDR2 FYEKMQ (reference sequence). With 3 bases clipped from V and 2 bases from J, the junction kept 8 bases outside the gene matches. CDR3 protein: CASSLSGTGSAGNTIYF. The DNA for the CDR3 is TGTGCCAGCAGCTTGAGTGGGACAGGGAGCGCTGGAAACACCATATATTTT.

The chain has TRBV5-1 and TRBJ2-1; D not resolved. Trimming took off 1 base at V and 1 base at J, with 9 bases between the two ends. The CDR3 extends over 15 amino acids. Germline V lookup: CDR1 SGHRS, CDR2 YFSETQ. Here the CDR3 reads CASSLRQASYNEQFF. In DNA, the CDR3 is TGCGCCAGCAGCTTGAGGCAGGCGTCCTACAATGAGCAGTTCTTC.

This clone was picked up one time. The chain carries TRBV7-8 and TRBJ1-3; unclear D gene. Germline lookup yields CDR1 SGHVS and CDR2 FQNEAQ. The CDR3 sequence is 16 residues long. Trimming took off 1 base at V and 0 bases at J, with 10 bases between the two ends. CDR3 DNA sequence: TGTGCCAGCAGCTTAGGGGCCGTCAGCTCTGGAAACACCATATATTTT. As protein: CASSLGAVSSGNTIYF.

The genes are TRBV28 and TRBJ2-5; 9 bases match TRBD1. The CDR3 runs 14 residues. Germline-derived CDR1 and CDR2 are MDHEN and SYDVKM. After removal of 6 bases from V and 6 bases from J, the junction contained 8 bases not matched to a gene. CDR3 region: CASRDTGGRKTQYF. The DNA of the CDR3 is TGTGCCAGCAGAGACACAGGGGGCCGGAAGACCCAGTACTTC.

This rearrangement joins TRBV2 to TRBJ1-3; 7 nucleotides match TRBD1. The V segment lost 5 bases and the J segment 0 bases; nucleotides outside the gene matches: 13. Germline CDR1 is SNHLY and CDR2 is FYNNEI. This CDR3 spans 18 amino acids. The CDR3: CASSITPGQLSSGNTIYF. The CDR3 nucleotides read TGTGCCAGCAGTATTACACCGGGACAGCTGAGCTCTGGAAACACCATATATTTT.

The rearrangement joins TRBV18 to TRBJ1-5, with 8 bases that match TRBD1. Germline V CDR1 and CDR2: KGHSH, LQKENI. Losses at the gene ends were 6 bases for V and 8 bases for J; bases not matched to a gene: 9. There are 14 residues in the CDR3. CDR3 in DNA: TGTGCCAGCTCGTCGACAGGGGTGCAGGAGCCCCAGCATTTT. Translating it yields CASSSTGVQEPQHF.